Described below is a single T cell receptor beta chain sequence and its context. PCR employed 60 Vbeta and 13 Jbeta primers. Sequencing used immunoSEQ multiplex PCR; TCRdb keeps in-frame clones, though not all of them. The sample shows 150,000 or so clones, roughly 75% of them seen only once. The sample is drawn from a study of cytomegalovirus exposure and HLA in healthy donors. The V and J ends lost 3 bases and 6 bases, in that order; junction bases with no gene match: 10. Germline CDR1 MGHRA, CDR2 YSYEKL. This CDR3 has 17 residues. The V and J genes are TRBV4-1 and TRBJ2-4; 11 bases align to TRBD1. What was sequenced was PBMCs. This receptor was obtained from a woman aged 50 to 60 in good health and CMV-seropositive. Here the CDR3 reads CASSHDGQGARGNIQYF. In DNA, the CDR3 is TGCGCCAGCAGCCACGACGGACAGGGGGCGCGGGGAAACATTCAGTACTTC.